This is a list of T cell receptor beta chains from one sample in a study of HIV-infected patients and healthy controls. TCRdb re-called the 5' RACE reads through MiXCR, storing one row per CDR3 protein. Seen here are 10,000 or so distinct CDR3 sequences, approximately 8% observed once, and the top ten hold about 3.5%. The source material was blood. These receptors originate from an adult in good health. Both conserved end residues are part of each CDR3. A D gene is named only where the DNA matches it firmly. Size is stated as once, few, many, or a class for an expanded clone.

many	TRBD1	TRBV20-1	TRBJ1-5	TGCAGTGCTAGAACGGGACAGACTCGGGGTCAGCCCCAGCATTTT	CSARTGQTRGQPQHF
medium-sized	.	TRBV29-1	TRBJ1-5	TGCAGCGTTGAAGTTAATAGCAATCAGCCCCAGCATTTT	CSVEVNSNQPQHF
few	.	TRBV21-1	TRBJ2-7	TGTGCCAGCAGCAAGGAGACAGGGGGAAGGAGAGAGCAGTACTTC	CASSKETGGRREQYF
medium-sized	.	TRBV2	TRBJ1-6	TGTGCCAGCAGTGGAGTAGACAATTCACCCCTCCACTTT	CASSGVDNSPLHF
many	TRBD2	TRBV20-1	TRBJ2-1	TGCAGTGCAACCTCCGGGGGGGACTACAATGAGCAGTTCTTC	CSATSGGDYNEQFF
many	.	TRBV20-1	TRBJ1-5	TGCAGTGCTAGTAGTGGCCGGGGTAGTGGCAATCAGCCCCAGCATTTT	CSASSGRGSGNQPQHF
many	.	TRBV2	TRBJ2-2	TGTGCCAGCAGAGGACGGCTTGACACCGGGGAGCTGTTTTTT	CASRGRLDTGELFF
medium-sized	.	TRBV7-8	TRBJ1-5	TGTGCCAGCAGCGGCCGGGACGGCAATCAGCCCCAGCATTTT	CASSGRDGNQPQHF
medium-sized	TRBD1	TRBV6-1	TRBJ1-1	TGTGCCAGCAGTGAGCTGGGACAGAGGAACACTGAAGCTTTCTTT	CASSELGQRNTEAFF
few	TRBD1	TRBV12-3/TRBV12-4	TRBJ2-3	TGTGCCAGCAGTTGGACAGGGACAAATACGCAGTATTTT	CASSWTGTNTQYF
many	TRBD1	TRBV11-1	TRBJ2-7	TGTGCCAGCAGCTCGGACAGGGGAAACGAGCAGTACTTC	CASSSDRGNEQYF
many	.	TRBV29-1	TRBJ2-3	TGCAGCGTTGTTCTAAGGTCTACAGATACGCAGTATTTT	CSVVLRSTDTQYF
many	TRBD1	TRBV4-1	TRBJ1-5	TGCGCCAGCAGCCAAGCAGGACAGGGCAATCAGCCCCAGCATTTT	CASSQAGQGNQPQHF
few	.	TRBV5-6	TRBJ2-7	TGTGCCAGCAGCTTGGGTTTGGGAGCGGTCGAGCAGTACTTC	CASSLGLGAVEQYF
few	.	TRBV7-9	TRBJ2-3	TGTGCCAGCAGGCAAGAGGGCAGGGGTACAGATACGCAGTATTTT	CASRQEGRGTDTQYF
few	.	TRBV2	TRBJ1-1	TGTGCCAGCTCTCGGACGGGGGACACTGAAGCTTTCTTT	CASSRTGDTEAFF
few	.	TRBV19	TRBJ2-2	TGTGCCAGTACTCCGGAGGAGGGTTTCACCGGGGAGCTGTTTTTT	CASTPEEGFTGELFF
many	TRBD2	TRBV6-2/TRBV6-3	TRBJ2-1	TGTGCCAGCAGACTTGAACCGCTAGCGGGGGTCGATCATGAGCAGTTCTTC	CASRLEPLAGVDHEQFF
medium-sized	.	TRBV5-1	TRBJ1-4	TGCGCCAGCAGCTTGGTCGGGGAGGTCGCAACTAATGAAAAACTGTTTTTT	CASSLVGEVATNEKLFF
many	.	TRBV6-6	TRBJ2-5	TGTGCCAGCGCGTTGGGGGAGACCCAGTACTTC	CASALGETQYF